This paragraph covers one T cell receptor (beta chain) sequence. The CDR3 is 14 residues long. V lost 5 bases to trimming and J lost 3 bases, with 14 bases between them. Per the germline V gene, CDR1 is SGHAT and CDR2 is FQNNGV. This record comes from a study of blood T cell repertoires in COVID-19. Across the whole study: Acute and convalescent COVID-19 specimens originated in the United States, Italy and Spain. The analysed material was cDNA or gDNA that came from T cells, B-cell-depleted T cells, or PBMCs.

As originally analysed: Scientists estimated how many nucleated cells there were by amplifying reference gene primers. Profiled with immunoSEQ multiplex PCR; TCRdb holds only in-frame clones, not every one. V and J calls and clone size come straight from that table; D and trimming were deduced from the DNA. The sample consists of fewer than 85,000 clones, roughly 89% of them appearing once. The receptor was derived from a human donor in a cohort sampled during active COVID-19. The chain recombines TRBV11-2 with TRBJ2-7; TRBD2 is a possible D gene (6 bases). Sequenced input: peripheral blood. In DNA form, the CDR3 reads TGTGCCAGCAGCCGGTTGGGGGGAAGCTACGAGCAGTACTTC. It yields the protein CASSRLGGSYEQYF.